This T cell receptor beta chain was captured in a study of early T cells in non-severe SARS-CoV-2 infection. TCRdb re-called the 5' RACE reads through MiXCR, storing one row per CDR3 protein. The table includes 50,000 to 60,000 distinct CDR3 sequences, roughly 10% detected once. This clonotype occurred a few times. CDR1 SQVTM and CDR2 ANQGSEA come from the germline V gene. Between the trimmed V and J ends, which lost 5 bases and 2 bases, there was a span of 9 bases. The CDR3 totals 12 residues. The chain employs TRBV29-1 and TRBJ1-1, with D perhaps matching TRBD1 (6 bases). This TCR was recovered from an adult who was a healthcare worker with PCR-confirmed SARS-CoV-2 infection or an uninfected control (not recorded which). Material: whole blood. The CDR3 nucleotides are TGCAGCGTTCTTGGGACAAACACTGAAGCTTTCTTT. Its protein is CSVLGTNTEAFF.